One sample yielded the 9 T cell receptor beta chains listed below, sequenced in a study of blood T cells in healthy people across ages. For the second PCR, which ran for about 7 to 11 cycles, a sample-barcoded 5' primer and a J-beta primer mix were used. TCRdb re-derived calls from the 5' RACE reads in MiXCR, one entry per CDR3 protein. The sample yields 1.5 million to 2 million distinct CDR3 sequences, about 39% seen once. Sequenced input: blood. The receptors derive from a human donor in good health.

This clonotype was detected only a few times. This chain links TRBV20-1 with TRBJ2-5; 14 positions match TRBD2. CDR1 and CDR2 from the germline V gene are DFQATT and SNEGSKA (reference sequence). The V and J ends lost 6 bases and 2 bases, in that order; junction bases with no gene match: 5. The CDR3 has 15 residues. The DNA of the CDR3 is TGCAGTGCCCAGGGACTAGCGGGGGCGCAAGAGACCCAGTACTTC. Protein product: CSAQGLAGAQETQYF.

This clonotype appeared a single time. V usage is TRBV6-1 and J usage is TRBJ1-5, with D unclear. In germline, CDR1 is MNHNS, CDR2 SASEGT. This CDR3 region has 13 residues. The ends were cut back, 0 bases at V and 9 bases at J, with 9 bases in the middle. For the CDR3, the DNA is TGTGCCAGCAGTGAAGCTGGCCATCGGCCCCAGCATTTT. Translated: CASSEAGHRPQHF.

The CDR3 DNA reads as TGCGCCAGCAGCCAAAGGTTGGATCAGCCCCAGCATTTT. Its protein product is CASSQRLDQPQHF. V is TRBV4-3 and J is TRBJ1-5; D call uncertain. The CDR3 is 13 residues long. Germline CDR1 reads LGHNA; CDR2 reads YSLEER. Trimming took 2 bases from V and 5 from J, leaving 7 bases between them.

The chain links TRBV20-1 to TRBJ2-1; D gene unclear. The CDR3 totals 14 residues. Trimming pared 5 bases from V and 5 bases from J, leaving 16 bases between. The V gene's germline CDR1 is DFQATT and CDR2 SNEGSKA (reference sequence). In DNA, the CDR3 is TGCAGTGCTTCCCGAGGATTAAACGACAATGAGCAGTTCTTC. Residues: CSASRGLNDNEQFF.

This chain joins TRBV29-1 and TRBJ2-3, with D perhaps TRBD1 (7 bases). CDR1 and CDR2 from the germline V gene are SQVTM and ANQGSEA. Between the trimmed V and J ends, which lost 3 bases and 8 bases, there was a span of 12 bases. The CDR3 has 12 residues. The CDR3 coding sequence is TGCAGCGTTGAGGCAGGGGGGCCTACGCAGTATTTT. This gives the protein CSVEAGGPTQYF.

In its sample, this clonotype was seen once. This chain links TRBV12-5 with TRBJ2-4; 12 bases match TRBD1. The trim removed 4 bases at V and 13 bases at J, leaving 11 bases unmatched. The germline CDR1 and CDR2 sequences are LGHNT and FRNRAP. The CDR3 has 15 amino acids. In nucleotides, the CDR3 is TGTGCTAGTGGTTCCTGGGACAGGGGGCATTACGGGCAGTACTTC. This codes for CASGSWDRGHYGQYF.

The V gene is TRBV28, the J gene TRBJ1-2, with D tentatively TRBD1 (6 bases). The CDR3 covers 14 residues. The germline V and J ends were trimmed by 6 bases and 4 bases, with 15 bases remaining between them. Germline CDR1 MDHEN, CDR2 SYDVKM. The CDR3 nucleotides are TGTGCCAGCAGGGGACATCCTCAACCCTATGGCTACACCTTC. It yields the protein CASRGHPQPYGYTF.

The chain employs TRBV20-1 and TRBJ2-1, with TRBD2 matching 7 bases. Germline CDR1 DFQATT, CDR2 SNEGSKA (reference sequence). The CDR3 consists of 15 residues. CDR3 bases: TGCAGCGCCGTAAGCCCAGGACTAGAATACAATGAGCAGTTCTTC. Translating it yields CSAVSPGLEYNEQFF.

V gene TRBV5-6 combines with J gene TRBJ2-1, with D tentatively TRBD1 or TRBD2 (6 bases each). Germline CDR1 reads SGHDT; CDR2 reads YYEEEE. Trimming left V 3 bases short and J 9 bases short, with 13 bases between. This CDR3 comprises 13 residues. As DNA, the CDR3 is TGTGCCAGCAGCTCTTCGGGGGCTGGTGAGCAGTTCTTC. Its protein product is CASSSSGAGEQFF.